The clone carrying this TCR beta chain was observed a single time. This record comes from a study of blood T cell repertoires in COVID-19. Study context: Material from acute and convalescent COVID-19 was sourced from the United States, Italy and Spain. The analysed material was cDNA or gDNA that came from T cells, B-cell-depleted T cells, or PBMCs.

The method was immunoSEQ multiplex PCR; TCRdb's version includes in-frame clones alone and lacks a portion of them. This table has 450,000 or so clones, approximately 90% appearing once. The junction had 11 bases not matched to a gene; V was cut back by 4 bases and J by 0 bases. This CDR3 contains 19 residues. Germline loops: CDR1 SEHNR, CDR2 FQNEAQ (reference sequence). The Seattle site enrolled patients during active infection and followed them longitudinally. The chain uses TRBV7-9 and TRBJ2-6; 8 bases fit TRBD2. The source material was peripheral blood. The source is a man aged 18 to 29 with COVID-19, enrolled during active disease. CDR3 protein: CASSSSGTRGSSGANVLTF. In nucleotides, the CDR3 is TGTGCCAGCAGCTCATCCGGGACTAGGGGGAGCTCTGGGGCCAACGTCCTGACTTTC.